This record looks at one T cell receptor beta chain sequence and its context. Its antigen is currently unknown. With 60 Vbeta and 13 Jbeta primers, the PCR was carried out. Sequencing was performed with immunoSEQ multiplex PCR; in TCRdb, only in-frame clones are kept and a portion is missing. This repertoire comprises about 140,000 clones; its ten largest clones make up 2% to 3%. This sample was included in a study of cytomegalovirus exposure and HLA in healthy donors. Study-level results: Most subjects had HLA-A and HLA-B alleles reportedly predicted accurately by TCR beta sequences. A later look showed TCR association rates differing by HLA locus, highest for DRB1 and lowest for HLA-C.

The sequencing sample was made of PBMCs. The TCR sequence derives from a man aged 35 to 55 in good health and CMV-seronegative.

The CDR3 nucleotides read TGTGCCAGCAGCGTAGATGGGAGGGCTGGAAACACCATATATTTT. Encoded protein: CASSVDGRAGNTIYF. V and J are TRBV9 and TRBJ1-3; no clear D. From germline, CDR1 is SGDLS and CDR2 YYNGEE. V lost 0 bases and J 2 bases, leaving 9 bases between the germline ends. The CDR3 runs to 15 residues. The variable domain in full, with the rest retrieved from reference TRBV9 and TRBJ1-3, is DSGVTQTPKHLITATGQRVTLRCSPRSGDLSVYWYQQSLDQGLQFLIQYYNGEERAKGNILERFSAQQFPDLHSELNLSSLELGDSALYFCASSVDGRAGNTIYFGEGSWLTVV.